This TCR beta chain was sequenced for a study of blood T cell repertoires in COVID-19. Study background: Sites in the United States, Italy and Spain provided acute and convalescent COVID-19 samples. PBMCs, B-cell-depleted T cells, or T cells were the source of the cDNA or gDNA that made up the material.

Germline CDR1 MNHEY, CDR2 SVGAGI. The CDR3 totals 13 residues. V shed 8 bases and J 4 bases; nucleotides not matched to a gene: 4. Original data processing: Estimation of nucleated cell counts relied on the amplification of reference gene primers. Only in-frame clones appear in the TCRdb table, and some are missing; sequencing was by immunoSEQ multiplex PCR. The V and J calls and clone size were taken over from that table, and D and trimming were inferred from the DNA. This sample yields 100,000 to 150,000 clones, of which about 89% are seen a single time; roughly 18% belongs to the top ten. The chain couples TRBV6-5 to TRBJ2-2, with 7 nucleotides matching TRBD1. This receptor was obtained from a man aged 50 to 60 with active or convalescent COVID-19. Sequences were obtained from peripheral blood. As DNA, the CDR3 is TGTGCCAGCGAGGCAGGGGGCACCGGGGAGCTGTTTTTT. Protein sequence: CASEAGGTGELFF.